The 16 T cell receptor beta chains reported below all come from one sample, sequenced in a study of T-cell reconstitution after alpha-beta-depleted transplantation in children. As it was prepared, the TCRbeta library received unique molecular identifiers. TCRdb re-analysed the PCR reads in MiXCR, keeping a single row per CDR3 protein. In the table there are about 500,000 distinct CDR3 sequences, less than 35% of which are singletons. The sample was PBMCs from the stem cell graft donor, taken from the stem cell graft. These receptors all stem from a human donor who donated a stem cell graft to a child with aplastic anemia.

This clonotype was observed a single time. This chain connects TRBV12-3 or TRBV12-4 to TRBJ1-2; a possible D gene is TRBD1 (6 bases). The germline V and J ends were trimmed by 3 bases and 4 bases, with 12 bases remaining between them. The CDR3 runs to 14 residues. CDR3: CASSFAQGGYGYTF. Written as DNA, the CDR3 is TGTGCCAGCAGTTTTGCACAGGGTGGCTATGGCTACACCTTC.

This clonotype has just a few counts. This chain uses TRBV11-2 with TRBJ2-3; D not certain. Trimming took off 0 bases at V and 2 bases at J, with 9 bases between the two ends. CDR3 length: 15 residues. Germline V gene lookup returns CDR1 SGHAT and CDR2 FQNNGV. The CDR3 DNA follows: TGTGCCAGCAGCTTAGATAGCTTACCCACAGATACGCAGTATTTT. Encoded protein: CASSLDSLPTDTQYF.

The chain is built from TRBV7-2 and TRBJ1-4; 9 bases agree with TRBD1. The germline CDR1 and CDR2 sequences are SGHTA and FQGNSA. The CDR3 length is 16 residues. With 0 bases clipped from V and 5 bases from J, the junction kept 4 bases outside the gene matches. In DNA, the CDR3 is TGTGCCAGCAGCTTAGCGGGACAGGGCATCAATGAAAAACTGTTTTTT. Its translation is CASSLAGQGINEKLFF.

The chain recombines TRBV2 with TRBJ2-1; a weak D match, TRBD2 (6 bases). CDR1 SNHLY and CDR2 FYNNEI come from the germline V gene. This CDR3 has 15 residues. V lost 5 bases and J 0 bases, leaving 11 bases between the germline ends. The CDR3, as DNA: TGTGCCAGCAGTCGACTAGAAAGCTCCTACAATGAGCAGTTCTTC. Amino acid sequence: CASSRLESSYNEQFF. Based on the CDR3 plus reference TRBV2 and TRBJ2-1, the full variable domain is EPEVTQTPSHQVTQMGQEVILRCVPISNHLYFYWYRQILGQKVEFLVSFYNNEISEKSEIFDDQFSVERPDGSNFTLKIRSTKLEDSAMYFCASSRLESSYNEQFFGPGTRLTVL.

The genes are TRBV3-1 and TRBJ2-1; 8 bases are a match to TRBD1. The germline gives CDR1 LGHDT, CDR2 YNNKEL (reference sequence). The CDR3 covers 17 residues. Trimming cost V 4 bases and J 7 bases; bases outside gene matches: 15. CDR3 loop: CASSLTGGQITGNEQFF. CDR3 sequence (DNA): TGTGCCAGCAGCCTTACAGGGGGACAGATAACCGGGAATGAGCAGTTCTTC.

J is TRBJ1-3 and V is TRBV12-3 or TRBV12-4; TRBD1 matches 9 bases. CDR3 length equals 14 residues. J lost 2 bases, V lost 6 bases, and 2 bases had no gene match. In DNA, the CDR3 is TGTGCCAGCAGCCGGGACAGGGCTGGAAACACCATATATTTT. Translating gives CASSRDRAGNTIYF.

This clonotype was seen only a few times. This sequence joins TRBV29-1 and TRBJ1-3; D remains ambiguous. CDR3 length equals 13 residues. The V gene lost 4 bases and the J gene lost 1 base, with 8 bases spanning the gap. Germline-derived CDR1 and CDR2 are SQVTM and ANQGSEA. The DNA of the CDR3 is TGCAGCGTTGTGGGGTTTTCTGGAAACACCATATATTTT. It specifies CSVVGFSGNTIYF. Variable domain in full (rest from reference TRBV29-1 and TRBJ1-3): SAVISQKPSRDICQRGTSLTIQCQVDSQVTMMFWYRQQPGQSLTLIATANQGSEATYESGFVIDKFPISRPNLTFSTLTVSNMSPEDSSIYLCSVVGFSGNTIYFGEGSWLTVV.

This clonotype was detected a few times. V is TRBV29-1 and J is TRBJ2-2; 13 bases line up with TRBD2. Germline CDR1 SQVTM, CDR2 ANQGSEA. The CDR3 is 14 amino acids. V was pared by 8 bases and J by 6 bases, with 6 bases of the junction left unmatched. The CDR3 region is CSIRTSGRAGELFF. CDR3 in DNA: TGCAGCATCAGAACTAGCGGGAGGGCCGGGGAGCTGTTTTTT.

The chain's CDR3 is CASSFGDRISTDTQYF. The CDR3 nucleotides are TGTGCCAGCAGCTTTGGGGACAGGATTAGCACAGATACGCAGTATTTT. The J gene is TRBJ2-3, the V gene TRBV7-2; 8 bases align to TRBD1. The CDR3 covers 16 residues. Trimming removed 3 bases from V and 0 bases from J; junction bases left unmatched: 5. Germline V gene lookup returns CDR1 SGHTA and CDR2 FQGNSA.

This chain joins TRBV11-2 and TRBJ2-7; a weak D match, TRBD1 (5 bases). Looked up from germline, CDR1 is SGHAT and CDR2 is FQNNGV. V shed 3 bases and J shed 3 bases, with 12 bases lying between them. The CDR3 runs 14 residues. The CDR3, as DNA: TGTGCCAGCAGCTTTTCGGACACCCGCTACGAGCAGTACGTC. This translates into CASSFSDTRYEQYV.

This clonotype was observed a few times. The chain links TRBV4-2 to TRBJ2-1; 9 bases fit TRBD1. The CDR3 contains 15 residues. Germline trimming cut 4 bases from V and 7 bases from J; bases unmatched to any gene: 8. Germline V gives CDR1 LGHNA, CDR2 YNFKEQ. The CDR3 sequence: CASSPGTGIRNEQFF. Here the CDR3 DNA reads TGTGCCAGCAGCCCCGGGACAGGGATCCGGAATGAGCAGTTCTTC.

The chain joins TRBV20-1 to TRBJ2-5, with 9 positions matching TRBD2. The CDR3 is made up of 16 amino acids. The germline V gene has CDR1 DFQATT and CDR2 SNEGSKA (reference sequence). Losses at the gene ends were 5 bases for V and 0 bases for J; bases not matched to a gene: 10. CDR3 amino acids: CSARNVASGDQETQYF. The CDR3 bases are TGCAGTGCTCGGAACGTAGCTAGCGGGGACCAAGAGACCCAGTACTTC.

The rearrangement links TRBV18 to TRBJ1-1; unclear D gene. The CDR3 length is 15 residues. V was clipped by 3 bases and J by 0 bases, with 11 bases between them. Germline V gene sequence: CDR1 KGHSH, CDR2 LQKENI. CDR3 amino acids: CASSPLQLMNTEAFF. CDR3 sequence (DNA): TGTGCCAGCTCACCGTTACAGCTAATGAACACTGAAGCTTTCTTT.

The chain has TRBV20-1 and TRBJ2-3; 8 nucleotides align to TRBD2. This CDR3 has 16 residues. CDR1 and CDR2 (germline): DFQATT, SNEGSKA (reference sequence). V lost 6 bases to trimming and J lost 3 bases; unmatched junction nucleotides: 14. This CDR3 is CSAPNGREGSTDTQYF. DNA of the CDR3: TGCAGTGCGCCTAACGGGAGGGAGGGCAGTACAGATACGCAGTATTTT.

This clonotype turned up a few times. V gene TRBV5-1 combines with J gene TRBJ2-7; D perhaps matches TRBD2 (6 bases). V was shortened by 2 bases and J by 6 bases, with 12 bases between the two germline ends. Germline V gene sequence: CDR1 SGHRS, CDR2 YFSETQ. This CDR3 has 13 residues. CDR3 loop: CASSFAGSGEQYF. The CDR3 nucleotides are TGCGCCAGCAGCTTCGCGGGGTCGGGCGAGCAGTACTTC.

This clonotype was detected only a few times. The chain links TRBV3-1 to TRBJ2-7; 11 bases line up with TRBD2. The CDR3 length is 19 residues. With 0 bases clipped from V and 5 bases from J, the junction kept 15 bases outside the gene matches. Germline CDR1 reads LGHDT; CDR2 reads YNNKEL (reference sequence). The CDR3 reads CASSQEGRAMTSGKDEQYF. In DNA, the CDR3 is TGTGCCAGCAGCCAAGAGGGCAGGGCGATGACTAGCGGGAAGGACGAGCAGTACTTC.